This TCR beta chain came from a study of identical twins. This clonotype appeared many times. Its antigen is not known. Study-level results: Cord blood's abundant beta clonotypes had fewer insertions, unlike memory repertoires.

The CDR3 sequence is 14 residues long. Germline V gene data show CDR1 as SGDLS and CDR2 as YYNGEE. Trimming shortened V by 0 bases and J by 2 bases, and 7 bases separated the two germline ends. TCRdb passed the 5' RACE reads through MiXCR, listing each CDR3 protein once. The sample holds hundreds of thousands of distinct CDR3 sequences; roughly 6.2% are singletons and the top ten take around 1.9%. The gene calls are TRBV9 and TRBJ2-3; no reliable D call. The source of this sequence is a man between 18 and 35 years old in good health. Material for sequencing was naive T cells sorted from blood. In nucleotides, the CDR3 is TGTGCCAGCAGCGTAGGCATAAACACAGATACGCAGTATTTT. Its translation is CASSVGINTDTQYF.